This T cell receptor beta chain was profiled in a study of T cell changes during pregnancy in multiple sclerosis. Sequenced by immunoSEQ multiplex PCR; TCRdb stores in-frame clones only, minus some. The sample contains roughly 120,000 clones, more than 85% of which appear only once. The CDR3 has 12 residues. Germline V gene lookup returns CDR1 SNHLY and CDR2 FYNNEI. In the case of this clone: One end of the junction is discordant with germline, which a read error may explain.

The receptor was derived from a female donor with multiple sclerosis, enrolled in a pregnancy study. Sequenced here: peripheral blood, sampled in the third trimester of pregnancy. The chain links TRBV2 to TRBJ1-2, with D possibly matching TRBD1 (5 bases). CDR3: CASNEQVYGYTF. Here the CDR3 DNA reads TGTGCCAGCAATGAACAGGTATATGGCTACACCTTC.